This T cell receptor beta chain derives from a study of cytomegalovirus exposure and HLA in healthy donors. Points from the study as a whole: A missense DCLRE1C variant was associated with V- and J-gene trimming of TCR beta chains in a later analysis, and an independent cohort replicated the association. Follow-up analysis seemed to connect common viral pathogens with several of the most significant clusters identified. Cytomegalovirus status was reportedly diagnosed by the classifier with high specificity and sensitivity.

The PCR contained 60 Vbeta and 13 Jbeta primers. Sequenced by immunoSEQ multiplex PCR; TCRdb stores in-frame clones only, minus some. The top ten clones hold 1% to 1.5% of a sample with about 160,000 clones, roughly 80% of them seen once. Details on this clone: The antigen is not known.

This CDR3 spans 13 amino acids. With 4 bases removed from V and 8 bases from J, the gap between germline ends came to 12 bases. Germline loops: CDR1 PRHDT, CDR2 FYEKMQ (reference sequence). The sample comprised PBMCs. The chain uses TRBV13 and TRBJ2-1; D is uncertain. The TCR comes from a man aged 45-65 years in good health and CMV-seropositive. CDR3 bases: TGTGCCAGCAGCTCCCGTGAGAACCATGAGCAGTTCTTC. It is translated as CASSSRENHEQFF.